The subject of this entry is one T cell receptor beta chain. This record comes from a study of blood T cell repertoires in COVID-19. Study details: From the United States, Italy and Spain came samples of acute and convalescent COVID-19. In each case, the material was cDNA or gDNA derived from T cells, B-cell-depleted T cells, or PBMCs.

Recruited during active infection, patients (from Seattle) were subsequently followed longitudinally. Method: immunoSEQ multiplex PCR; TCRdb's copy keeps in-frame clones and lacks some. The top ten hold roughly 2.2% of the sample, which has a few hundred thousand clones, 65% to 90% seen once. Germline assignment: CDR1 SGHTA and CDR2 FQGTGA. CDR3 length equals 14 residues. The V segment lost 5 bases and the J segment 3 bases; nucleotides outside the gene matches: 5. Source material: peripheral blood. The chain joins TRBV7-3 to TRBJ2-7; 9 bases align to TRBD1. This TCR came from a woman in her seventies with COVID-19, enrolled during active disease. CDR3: CASSPTGQGYEQYF. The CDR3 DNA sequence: TGTGCCAGCAGCCCAACGGGACAGGGCTACGAGCAGTACTTC.